These 5 T cell receptor beta chains originate from one sample sequenced in a study of blood T cell repertoires in COVID-19. The assay was immunoSEQ multiplex PCR, and TCRdb's table has in-frame clones only and misses some. The data hold fewer than 200,000 clones, with roughly 81% observed a single time. Material: peripheral blood. The receptors stem from a woman at least 80 years old with COVID-19, enrolled during active disease.

The sample holds a few counts of this clone. The CDR3 loop reads CASSRGTGEGNQPQHF. DNA for the CDR3: TGTGCCAGCAGTAGGGGGACAGGGGAAGGCAATCAGCCCCAGCATTTT. The V and J genes are TRBV25-1 and TRBJ1-5; TRBD1 matches at 10 bases. After removal of 5 bases from V and 2 bases from J, the junction contained 6 bases not matched to a gene. The CDR3 spans 16 residues. Germline V gene lookup returns CDR1 MGHDK and CDR2 SYGVNS.

The genes are TRBV30 and TRBJ1-3; D not resolved. The V gene's germline CDR1 is GTSNPN and CDR2 SVGIG (reference sequence). The V gene lost 1 base and the J gene lost 2 bases, with 9 bases spanning the gap. The CDR3 has 14 residues. The CDR3 reads CAWSDGGAGNTIYF. The CDR3 nucleotides read TGTGCCTGGAGTGACGGCGGGGCTGGAAACACCATATATTTT.

The chain uses TRBV27 and TRBJ2-3; unclear D gene. The CDR3 contains 17 residues. CDR1 MNHEY and CDR2 SMNVEV come from the germline V gene (reference sequence). The V end was cut by 0 bases, the J end by 0 bases, with 13 bases between. The CDR3 region is CASSLSYTSTSTDTQYF. As DNA, the CDR3 is TGTGCCAGCAGTTTATCGTATACGTCTACTAGCACAGATACGCAGTATTTT.

The chain employs TRBV27 and TRBJ2-3; a weak D match, TRBD2 (5 bases). The CDR3 runs 15 residues. V lost 7 bases and J 4 bases, leaving 18 bases between the germline ends. The germline gives CDR1 MNHEY, CDR2 SMNVEV (reference sequence). The DNA of the CDR3 is TGTGCCAGCAAGCGGATCGACGGTTGGGCAGATACGCAGTATTTT. Protein product: CASKRIDGWADTQYF.

This sequence joins TRBV6-4 and TRBJ2-3; TRBD2 matches 10 bases. V lost 3 bases, J lost 3 bases, and 3 bases stayed unmatched. CDR3 size: 15 residues. Looked up from germline, CDR1 is MRHNA and CDR2 is SNTAGT. The CDR3 coding sequence is TGTGCCAGCAGTGAGGAGCGGGGGGGAACAGATACGCAGTATTTT. Protein sequence: CASSEERGGTDTQYF.